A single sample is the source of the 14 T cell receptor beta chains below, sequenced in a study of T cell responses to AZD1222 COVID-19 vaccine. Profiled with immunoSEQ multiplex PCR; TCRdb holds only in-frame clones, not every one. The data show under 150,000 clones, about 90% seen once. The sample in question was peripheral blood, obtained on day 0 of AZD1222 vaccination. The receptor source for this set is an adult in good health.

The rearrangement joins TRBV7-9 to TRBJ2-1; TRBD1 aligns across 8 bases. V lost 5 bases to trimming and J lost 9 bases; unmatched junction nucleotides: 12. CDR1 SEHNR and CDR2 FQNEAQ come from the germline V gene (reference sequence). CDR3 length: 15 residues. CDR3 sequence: CASSPRTGLVAEQFF. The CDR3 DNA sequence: TGTGCCAGCAGCCCGAGGACAGGGTTGGTCGCTGAGCAGTTCTTC.

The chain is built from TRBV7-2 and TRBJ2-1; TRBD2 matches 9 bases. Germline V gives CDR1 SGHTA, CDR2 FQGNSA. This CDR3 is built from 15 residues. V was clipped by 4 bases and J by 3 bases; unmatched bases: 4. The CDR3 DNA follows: TGTGCCAGCAGCTGGTCTAGCGGGATCTACAATGAGCAGTTCTTC. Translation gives CASSWSSGIYNEQFF.

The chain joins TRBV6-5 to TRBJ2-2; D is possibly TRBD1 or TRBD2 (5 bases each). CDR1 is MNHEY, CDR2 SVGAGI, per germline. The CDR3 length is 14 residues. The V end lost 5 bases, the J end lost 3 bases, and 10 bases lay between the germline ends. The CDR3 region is CASSKGRYTGELFF. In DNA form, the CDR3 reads TGTGCCAGCAGTAAGGGACGGTACACCGGGGAGCTGTTTTTT.

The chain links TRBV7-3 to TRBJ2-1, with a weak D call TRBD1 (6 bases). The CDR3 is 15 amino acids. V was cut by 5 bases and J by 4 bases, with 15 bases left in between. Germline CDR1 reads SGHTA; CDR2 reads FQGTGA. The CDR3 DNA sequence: TGTGCCAGCAGCCCCGAGGGGACACGGTACAATGAGCAGTTCTTC. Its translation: CASSPEGTRYNEQFF.

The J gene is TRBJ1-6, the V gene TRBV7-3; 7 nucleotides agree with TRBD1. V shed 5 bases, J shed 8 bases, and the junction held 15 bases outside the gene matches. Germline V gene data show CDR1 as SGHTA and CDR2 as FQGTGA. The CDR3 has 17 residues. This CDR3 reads CASSLGPPGQMDSPLHF. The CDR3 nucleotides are TGTGCCAGCAGCCTAGGCCCTCCGGGACAGATGGATTCACCCCTCCACTTT.

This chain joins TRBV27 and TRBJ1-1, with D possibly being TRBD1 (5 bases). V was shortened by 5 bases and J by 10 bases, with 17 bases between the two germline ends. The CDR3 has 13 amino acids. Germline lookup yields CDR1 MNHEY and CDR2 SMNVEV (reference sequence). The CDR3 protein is CASSQTAGYRAFF. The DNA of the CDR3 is TGTGCCAGCAGTCAGACAGCGGGCTACAGAGCTTTCTTT.

DNA for the CDR3: TGTGCCAGCAGCTTAACCAGGGTAGCCACCGGGGAGCTGTTTTTT. Its protein product is CASSLTRVATGELFF. The rearrangement uses TRBV7-2 and TRBJ2-2, with a weak D call TRBD1 (5 bases). Between the trimmed V and J ends, which lost 2 bases and 4 bases, there was a span of 11 bases. The germline gives CDR1 SGHTA, CDR2 FQGNSA. The CDR3 length is 15 residues.

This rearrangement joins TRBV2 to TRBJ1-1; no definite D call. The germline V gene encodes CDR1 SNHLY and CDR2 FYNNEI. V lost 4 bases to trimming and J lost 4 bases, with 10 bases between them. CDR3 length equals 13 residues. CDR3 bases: TGTGCCAGCAGTGTAAACGAACTCACTGAAGCTTTCTTT. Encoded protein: CASSVNELTEAFF.

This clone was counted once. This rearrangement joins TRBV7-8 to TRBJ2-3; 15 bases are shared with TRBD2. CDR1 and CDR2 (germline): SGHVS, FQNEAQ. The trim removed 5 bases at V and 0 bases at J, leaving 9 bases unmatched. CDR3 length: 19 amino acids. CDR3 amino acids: CASSMGLAGGKTSTDTQYF. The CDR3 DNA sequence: TGTGCCAGCAGCATGGGACTAGCGGGGGGTAAAACTAGCACAGATACGCAGTATTTT.

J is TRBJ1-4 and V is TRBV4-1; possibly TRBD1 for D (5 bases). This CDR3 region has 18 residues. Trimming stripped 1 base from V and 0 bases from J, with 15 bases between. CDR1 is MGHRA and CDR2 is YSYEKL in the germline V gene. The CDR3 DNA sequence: TGCGCCAGCAGCCAAGGTTCGAGGGGAATCTCAACTAATGAAAAACTGTTTTTT. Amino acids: CASSQGSRGISTNEKLFF.

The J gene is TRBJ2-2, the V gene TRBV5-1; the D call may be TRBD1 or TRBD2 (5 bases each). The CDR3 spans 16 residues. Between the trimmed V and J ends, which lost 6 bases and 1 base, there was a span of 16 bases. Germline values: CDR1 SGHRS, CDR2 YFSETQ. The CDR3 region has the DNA TGCGCCAGCACCCCCCGTGGGGACGGGAACACCGGGGAGCTGTTTTTT. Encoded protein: CASTPRGDGNTGELFF.

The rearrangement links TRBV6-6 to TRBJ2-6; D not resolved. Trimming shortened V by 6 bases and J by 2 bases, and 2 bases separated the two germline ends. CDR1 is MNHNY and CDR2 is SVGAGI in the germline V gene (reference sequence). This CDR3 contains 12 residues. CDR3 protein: CASRTGANVLTF. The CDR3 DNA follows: TGTGCCAGCAGAACTGGGGCCAACGTCCTGACTTTC.

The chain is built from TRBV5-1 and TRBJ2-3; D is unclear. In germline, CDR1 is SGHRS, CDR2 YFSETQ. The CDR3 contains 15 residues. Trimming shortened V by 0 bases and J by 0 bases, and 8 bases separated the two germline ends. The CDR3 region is CASSLAGVSTDTQYF. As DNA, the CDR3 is TGCGCCAGCAGCTTGGCTGGCGTTAGCACAGATACGCAGTATTTT.

In nucleotides, the CDR3 is TGTGCCAGCAGAGTACATGACAGTGCCCAAGAGACCCAGTACTTC. Encoded protein: CASRVHDSAQETQYF. This chain uses TRBV6-5 with TRBJ2-5, with D maybe TRBD1 (5 bases). This CDR3 comprises 15 residues. The germline gives CDR1 MNHEY, CDR2 SVGAGI. Trimming took off 6 bases at V and 1 base at J, with 15 bases between the two ends.